The rows below give T cell receptor beta chains drawn from one sample of a study of response to subunit inactivated influenza vaccine. TCRdb independently ran MiXCR on the RT-PCR reads; one entry per CDR3 protein. The table shows fewer than 700,000 distinct CDR3 sequences, with over 10% occurring only once. Sequenced material: PBMCs from blood, taken 45 days after vaccination. Source of these receptors: a man aged 50 to 59 who received an inactivated influenza vaccine. The CDR3 runs from the conserved cysteine through the conserved F or W. The D gene is left open where the match is weak. Clone size is given for some rows only: seen once, a few or many times, or a class if the clone is expanded.

d_call	v_call	clone_size	j_call	cdr3_aa	cdr3_nt
-	TRBV20-1	-	TRBJ2-2	CSAPRATNTGELFF	TGCAGTGCCCCTAGGGCAACGAACACCGGGGAGCTGTTTTTT
-	TRBV6-1	-	TRBJ2-5	CASSAQGRETQYF	TGTGCCAGCAGTGCTCAGGGGAGGGAGACCCAGTACTTC
-	TRBV10-3	many	TRBJ1-1	CAIRGRDEAFF	TGTGCCATCAGGGGACGGGACGAAGCTTTCTTT
TRBD1	TRBV6-5	-	TRBJ2-2	CASSLTQGAGELFF	TGTGCCAGCAGTTTAACCCAGGGGGCCGGGGAGCTGTTTTTT
-	TRBV5-1	many	TRBJ2-2	CASSLFGGSSNTGELFF	TGCGCCAGCAGCTTGTTCGGTGGATCTTCGAACACCGGGGAGCTGTTTTTT
-	TRBV18	few	TRBJ2-5	CASSPGQPQETQYF	TGTGCCAGCTCCCCCGGACAACCCCAAGAGACCCAGTACTTC
-	TRBV6-5	-	TRBJ1-2	CASSYIGQRDGGGYTF	TGTGCCAGCAGTTATATCGGACAGCGGGATGGGGGTGGCTACACCTTC
-	TRBV7-9	-	TRBJ1-2	CASSLSPTGLGYGYTF	TGTGCCAGCAGCTTATCTCCCACAGGCCTAGGATATGGCTACACCTTC
-	TRBV18	few	TRBJ1-5	CASSPQADQPQHF	TGTGCCAGCTCACCACAGGCAGATCAGCCCCAGCATTTT
-	TRBV7-8	few	TRBJ2-3	CASSQTSATQYF	TGTGCCAGCAGCCAAACTAGTGCTACGCAGTATTTT
-	TRBV12-3/TRBV12-4	-	TRBJ1-5	CASSLSGGPQHF	TGTGCCAGCAGTTTATCGGGGGGGCCCCAGCATTTT
TRBD1	TRBV6-1	-	TRBJ2-5	CASISDRGRLAQYF	TGTGCCAGCATCTCGGACAGGGGGCGATTGGCCCAGTACTTC
-	TRBV7-9	-	TRBJ1-5	CASSLGRDYSNQPQHF	TGTGCCAGCAGCTTAGGCCGGGATTATAGCAATCAGCCCCAGCATTTT
-	TRBV6-2/TRBV6-3	few	TRBJ2-1	CASSRSESGHFYNEQFF	TGTGCCAGCAGTCGAAGTGAGAGCGGGCATTTCTACAATGAGCAGTTCTTC
-	TRBV25-1	-	TRBJ2-5	CASSEIGRGETQYF	TGTGCCAGCAGTGAAATAGGAAGGGGAGAGACCCAGTACTTC
-	TRBV10-3	many	TRBJ2-3	CAISASGDTQYF	TGTGCCATCAGTGCATCGGGGGATACGCAGTATTTT
TRBD1	TRBV20-1	few	TRBJ2-7	CSARDSDTYEQYF	TGCAGTGCCAGGGACAGCGACACCTACGAGCAGTACTTC
-	TRBV3-1	few	TRBJ2-2	CASSHLGRNTGELFF	TGTGCCAGCAGCCACCTCGGGAGGAACACCGGGGAGCTGTTTTTT
TRBD2	TRBV20-1	few	TRBJ2-3	CSARGVLAAGTDTQYF	TGCAGTGCTAGGGGTGTACTAGCGGCGGGCACAGATACGCAGTATTTT
-	TRBV20-1	-	TRBJ2-7	CSAGRGRDEQYF	TGCAGTGCTGGCAGGGGGAGGGACGAGCAGTACTTC
TRBD1	TRBV28	-	TRBJ2-3	CASRRWDRGTDTQYF	TGTGCCAGCAGGCGTTGGGACAGGGGCACAGATACGCAGTATTTT
-	TRBV5-1	many	TRBJ2-6	CASSDLSFGANVLTF	TGCGCCAGCTCAGATCTGAGTTTTGGGGCCAACGTCCTGACTTTC
-	TRBV29-1	few	TRBJ1-5	CSVEGNPGQPQHF	TGCAGCGTGGAAGGAAATCCAGGGCAGCCCCAGCATTTT
TRBD1	TRBV7-2	few	TRBJ2-1	CASSTDRDQSYNEQFF	TGTGCCAGCAGCACCGACAGGGATCAGTCCTACAATGAGCAGTTCTTC
-	TRBV4-2	-	TRBJ2-7	CASSPGHSYEQYF	TGTGCCAGCAGCCCGGGACATTCCTACGAGCAGTACTTC
-	TRBV6-5	many	TRBJ2-5	CAVGTNQETQYF	TGTGCCGTGGGAACCAACCAAGAGACCCAGTACTTC
TRBD1	TRBV28	few	TRBJ2-7	CASTGTVSYEQYF	TGTGCCAGCACGGGGACAGTCTCCTACGAGCAGTACTTC
-	TRBV12-3/TRBV12-4	few	TRBJ2-1	CASSLILYNEQFF	TGTGCCAGCAGCTTAATTCTCTACAATGAGCAGTTCTTC
-	TRBV5-6	few	TRBJ2-6	CASSLVISDISGANVLTF	TGTGCCAGCAGCTTGGTCATTTCCGACATCTCTGGGGCCAACGTCCTGACTTTC
-	TRBV2	many	TRBJ2-5	CASSRVGSRETQYF	TGTGCCAGCAGCAGGGTGGGATCTCGGGAGACCCAGTACTTC
-	TRBV7-3	-	TRBJ2-2	CASSLGRVNTGELFF	TGTGCCAGCAGCTTAGGCAGGGTGAACACCGGGGAGCTGTTTTTT
-	TRBV12-3/TRBV12-4	few	TRBJ1-5	CASSSTSGQPQHF	TGTGCCAGCAGTTCGACTTCGGGTCAGCCCCAGCATTTT
TRBD1	TRBV6-1	-	TRBJ2-1	CASGTRDRGPNEQFF	TGTGCCAGCGGGACCCGGGACAGGGGCCCCAATGAGCAGTTCTTC
-	TRBV6-1	few	TRBJ2-3	CASSEGAGGTDTQYF	TGTGCCAGCAGTGAAGGGGCCGGGGGCACAGATACGCAGTATTTT
-	TRBV4-1	few	TRBJ2-5	CASSLWGGKTQYF	TGCGCCAGCAGCCTTTGGGGGGGCAAGACCCAGTACTTC
-	TRBV24-1	-	TRBJ2-3	CAASDDGFTDTQYF	TGTGCCGCCAGTGACGACGGATTCACAGATACGCAGTATTTT
-	TRBV5-1	few	TRBJ2-7	CASSLEGSGTLIYF	TGCGCCAGCAGCTTGGAAGGTTCCGGGACTCTCATTTACTTC
-	TRBV20-1	many	TRBJ2-1	CSARALNNEQFF	TGCAGTGCCAGGGCCCTAAACAATGAGCAGTTCTTC
-	TRBV6-1	-	TRBJ1-4	CASSVSDRLEKLFF	TGTGCCAGCAGTGTAAGCGACAGACTAGAAAAACTGTTTTTT
-	TRBV7-2	few	TRBJ1-1	CASSLVFVDLNTEAFF	TGTGCCAGCAGCTTAGTTTTCGTAGATCTGAACACTGAAGCTTTCTTT
-	TRBV4-1	-	TRBJ2-1	CASKSVWDNEQFF	TGCGCCAGCAAATCAGTCTGGGACAATGAGCAGTTCTTC
-	TRBV20-1	many	TRBJ2-5	CSAKPGQETQYF	TGCAGTGCTAAACCGGGTCAAGAGACCCAGTACTTC
-	TRBV10-2	few	TRBJ2-1	CASRGGNTPLIF	TGCGCCAGCAGAGGGGGAAACACCCCCCTGATCTTC
TRBD1	TRBV2	few	TRBJ2-7	CASKPAPGTGSYEQYF	TGTGCCAGCAAACCAGCACCCGGGACAGGGTCCTACGAGCAGTACTTC
-	TRBV7-2	few	TRBJ1-5	CASSLAGQFSNQPQHF	TGTGCCAGCAGCTTAGCCGGACAGTTTAGCAATCAGCCCCAGCATTTT